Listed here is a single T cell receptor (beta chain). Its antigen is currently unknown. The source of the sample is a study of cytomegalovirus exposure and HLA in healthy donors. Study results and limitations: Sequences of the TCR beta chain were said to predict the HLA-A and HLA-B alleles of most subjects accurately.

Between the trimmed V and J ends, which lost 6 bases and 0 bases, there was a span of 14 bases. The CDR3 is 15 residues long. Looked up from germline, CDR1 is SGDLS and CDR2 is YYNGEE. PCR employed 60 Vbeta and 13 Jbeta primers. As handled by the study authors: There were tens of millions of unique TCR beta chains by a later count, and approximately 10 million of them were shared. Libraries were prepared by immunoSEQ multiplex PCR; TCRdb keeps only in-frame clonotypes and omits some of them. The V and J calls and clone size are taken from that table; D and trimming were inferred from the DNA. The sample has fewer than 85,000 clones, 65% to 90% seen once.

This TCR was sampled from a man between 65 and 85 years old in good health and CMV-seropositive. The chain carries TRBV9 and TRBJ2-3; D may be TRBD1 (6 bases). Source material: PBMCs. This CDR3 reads CASTQRGTSTDTQYF. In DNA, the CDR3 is TGTGCCAGCACTCAGAGGGGGACAAGCACAGATACGCAGTATTTT.